The clone carrying this T cell receptor (beta chain) was detected only a few times. The CDR3 spans 14 residues. The germline V and J ends were trimmed by 0 bases and 0 bases, with 4 bases remaining between them. Germline CDR1 SGHDT, CDR2 YYEEEE. The data derive from a study of blood T cell repertoires in COVID-19. Looking at the study overall: Collection of acute and convalescent COVID-19 samples took place in the United States, Italy and Spain.

TCRdb's copy holds only in-frame clones and misses some; the assay was immunoSEQ multiplex PCR. The table has around 230,000 clones, more than 85% seen once. The sequencing sample was made of peripheral blood. The chain employs TRBV5-6 and TRBJ2-1; D is unresolved. This clonotype was obtained from a man aged 40-49 years with acute or convalescent COVID-19. The CDR3 spells CASSLGASYNEQFF. The CDR3 DNA reads TGTGCCAGCAGCTTGGGGGCCTCCTACAATGAGCAGTTCTTC.